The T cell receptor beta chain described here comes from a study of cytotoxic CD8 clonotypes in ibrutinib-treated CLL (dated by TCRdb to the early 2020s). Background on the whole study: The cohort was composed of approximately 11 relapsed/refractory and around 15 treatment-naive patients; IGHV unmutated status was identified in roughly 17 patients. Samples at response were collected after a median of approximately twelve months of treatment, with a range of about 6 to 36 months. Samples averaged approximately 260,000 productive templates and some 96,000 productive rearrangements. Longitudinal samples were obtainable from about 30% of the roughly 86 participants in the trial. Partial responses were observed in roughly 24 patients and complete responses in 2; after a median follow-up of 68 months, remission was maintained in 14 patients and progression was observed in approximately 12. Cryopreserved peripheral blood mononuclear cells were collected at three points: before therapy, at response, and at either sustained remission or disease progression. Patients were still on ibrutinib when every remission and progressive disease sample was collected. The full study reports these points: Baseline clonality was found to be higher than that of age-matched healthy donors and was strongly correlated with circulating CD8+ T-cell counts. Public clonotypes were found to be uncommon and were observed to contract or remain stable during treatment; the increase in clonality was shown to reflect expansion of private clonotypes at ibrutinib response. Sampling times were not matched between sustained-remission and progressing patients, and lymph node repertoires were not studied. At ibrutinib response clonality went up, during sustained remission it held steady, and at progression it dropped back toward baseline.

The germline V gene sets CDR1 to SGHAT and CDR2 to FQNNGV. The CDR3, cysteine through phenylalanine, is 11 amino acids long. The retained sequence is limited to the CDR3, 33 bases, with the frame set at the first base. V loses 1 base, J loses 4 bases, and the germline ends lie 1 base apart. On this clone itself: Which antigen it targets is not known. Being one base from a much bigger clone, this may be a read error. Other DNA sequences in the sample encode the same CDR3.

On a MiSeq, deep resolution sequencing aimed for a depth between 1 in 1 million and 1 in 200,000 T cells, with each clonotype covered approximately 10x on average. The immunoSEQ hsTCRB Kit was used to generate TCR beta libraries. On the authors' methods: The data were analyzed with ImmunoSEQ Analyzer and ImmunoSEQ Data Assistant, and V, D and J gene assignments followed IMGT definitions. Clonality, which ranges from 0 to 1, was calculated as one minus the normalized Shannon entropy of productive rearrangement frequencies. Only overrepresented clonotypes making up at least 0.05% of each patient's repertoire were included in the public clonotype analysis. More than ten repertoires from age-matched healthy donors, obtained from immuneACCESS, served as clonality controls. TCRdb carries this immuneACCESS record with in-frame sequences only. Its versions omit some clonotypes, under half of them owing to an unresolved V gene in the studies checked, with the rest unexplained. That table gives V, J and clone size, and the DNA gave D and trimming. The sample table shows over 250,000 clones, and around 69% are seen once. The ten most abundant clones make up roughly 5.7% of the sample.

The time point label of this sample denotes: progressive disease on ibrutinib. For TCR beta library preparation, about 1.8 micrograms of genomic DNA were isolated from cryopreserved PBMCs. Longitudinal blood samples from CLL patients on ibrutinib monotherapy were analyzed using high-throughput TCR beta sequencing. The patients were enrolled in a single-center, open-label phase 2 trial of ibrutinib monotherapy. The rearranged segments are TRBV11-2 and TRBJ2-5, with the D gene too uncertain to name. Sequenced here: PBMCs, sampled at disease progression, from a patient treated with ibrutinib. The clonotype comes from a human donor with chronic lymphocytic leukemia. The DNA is TGTGCCAGCAGCTTAGTAGAGACCCAGTACTTC. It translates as CASSLVETQYF.